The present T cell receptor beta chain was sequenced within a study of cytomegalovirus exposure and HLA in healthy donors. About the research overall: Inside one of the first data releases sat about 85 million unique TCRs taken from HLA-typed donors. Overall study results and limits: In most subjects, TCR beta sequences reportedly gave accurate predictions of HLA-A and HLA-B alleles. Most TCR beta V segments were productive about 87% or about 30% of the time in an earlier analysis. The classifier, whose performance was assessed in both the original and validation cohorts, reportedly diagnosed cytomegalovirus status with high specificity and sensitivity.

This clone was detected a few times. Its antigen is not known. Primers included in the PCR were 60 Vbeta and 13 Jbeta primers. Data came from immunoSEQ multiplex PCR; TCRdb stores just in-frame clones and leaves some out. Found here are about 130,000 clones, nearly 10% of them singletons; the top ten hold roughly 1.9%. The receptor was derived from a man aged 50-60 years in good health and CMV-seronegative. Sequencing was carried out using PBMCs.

The CDR3 DNA is TGTGCCAGCAGCGCGGGACAGGGTGGTTCCTACGAGCAGTACTTC. It yields the protein CASSAGQGGSYEQYF. The rearrangement uses TRBV27 and TRBJ2-7; the match to TRBD1 covers 9 bases. In germline, CDR1 is MNHEY, CDR2 SMNVEV (reference sequence). V gave up 6 bases and J gave up 1 base; unmatched junction bases: 7. CDR3 length equals 15 residues.